The 28 T cell receptor beta chains listed next were all sequenced from one sample in a study of glioma-infiltrating T cells after dendritic cell vaccination. Using immunoSEQ multiplex PCR, the repertoire was profiled, and TCRdb retains in-frame clones only, with some absent. Counted here are more than 95,000 clones, around 91% occurring once; the ten biggest clones make up 2.7%. Time point denoted: after dendritic cell vaccination, including at tumor progression/relapse. Specimen: blood, collected after dendritic cell vaccination. All receptors come from a human donor with glioblastoma.

V and J are TRBV19 and TRBJ2-7, with 8 bases fitting TRBD2. Germline V gives CDR1 LNHDA, CDR2 SQIVND (reference sequence). The junction had 18 bases not matched to a gene; V was cut back by 8 bases and J by 3 bases. This CDR3 has 17 amino acids. Written as DNA, the CDR3 is TGTGCCAGTTCCCTAGGGGGTAGCGGGGCCGGGAACTACGAGCAGTACTTC. Translated: CASSLGGSGAGNYEQYF.

This clone was seen more than once but under ten times. V and J are TRBV2 and TRBJ2-7; no definite D call. The CDR3 contains 11 residues. V gave up 6 bases and J gave up 2 bases, with 5 bases separating them. In germline, CDR1 is SNHLY, CDR2 FYNNEI. CDR3 in amino acids: CASRATYEQYF. CDR3 DNA sequence: TGTGCCAGCAGGGCCACCTACGAGCAGTACTTC.

V gene TRBV28 combines with J gene TRBJ1-5; TRBD1 is a possible D gene (6 bases). With 8 bases removed from V and 1 base from J, the gap between germline ends came to 12 bases. The CDR3 is made up of 14 amino acids. Germline V lookup: CDR1 MDHEN, CDR2 SYDVKM. CDR3: CASLQGGSNQPQHF. DNA for the CDR3: TGTGCCAGCTTACAGGGAGGGAGCAATCAGCCCCAGCATTTT.

The chain uses TRBV25-1 and TRBJ2-7; TRBD1 matches 7 bases. J was trimmed by 2 bases and V by 3 bases; bases with no gene match: 7. Germline V CDR1 and CDR2: MGHDK, SYGVNS. The CDR3 contains 15 residues. CDR3 residues: CASSDQTTGAYEQYF. The DNA for the CDR3 is TGTGCCAGCAGTGATCAAACCACAGGGGCCTACGAGCAGTACTTC.

The J gene is TRBJ1-2, the V gene TRBV2, with a tentative D call TRBD1 (5 bases). The CDR3 contains 14 residues. Trimming shortened V by 3 bases and J by 2 bases, and 10 bases separated the two germline ends. Germline CDR1 is SNHLY and CDR2 is FYNNEI. In DNA, the CDR3 is TGTGCCAGCAGTGAGCAGGGATGGAACTATGGCTACACCTTC. Encoded protein: CASSEQGWNYGYTF.

The gene calls are TRBV18 and TRBJ2-7; 8 positions agree with TRBD1. The CDR3 sequence is 15 residues long. With V trimmed by 3 bases and J by 5 bases, 9 bases remained unmatched. CDR1 KGHSH and CDR2 LQKENI come from the germline V gene. CDR3 protein: CASSPDADRVDEQYF. The CDR3, as DNA: TGTGCCAGCTCACCGGACGCGGACAGGGTCGACGAGCAGTACTTC.

J is TRBJ1-5 and V is TRBV11-2, with 7 bases fitting TRBD1. The CDR3 length is 14 residues. Trimming removed 4 bases from V and 3 bases from J; junction bases left unmatched: 3. Germline CDR1 reads SGHAT; CDR2 reads FQNNGV. The DNA for the CDR3 is TGTGCCAGCAGCTCGGACAGGAACAATCAGCCCCAGCATTTT. As protein: CASSSDRNNQPQHF.

This sequence joins TRBV5-1 and TRBJ1-1; no reliable D call. V dropped 1 base and J dropped 0 bases, with 13 bases sitting between them. This CDR3 is built from 16 residues. CDR1 is SGHRS, CDR2 YFSETQ, per germline. DNA for the CDR3: TGCGCCAGCAGCTTGTCGAACAGCCTCATGAACACTGAAGCTTTCTTT. It yields the protein CASSLSNSLMNTEAFF.

V gene TRBV7-3 combines with J gene TRBJ2-3; 8 nucleotides match TRBD2. The CDR3 runs to 15 residues. Germline trimming cut 1 base from V and 7 bases from J; bases unmatched to any gene: 7. The germline V gene has CDR1 SGHTA and CDR2 FQGTGA. CDR3 DNA: TGTGCCAGCAGCTTAAGCGGGGGGACGCCACATACGCAGTATTTT. It yields the protein CASSLSGGTPHTQYF.

V is TRBV9 and J is TRBJ1-4; D uncertain. The CDR3 is made up of 12 amino acids. CDR1 is SGDLS and CDR2 is YYNGEE in the germline V gene. V dropped 7 bases and J dropped 8 bases, with 12 bases sitting between them. In nucleotides, the CDR3 is TGTGCCAGCGGGCCAGAAAGCGAAAAACTGTTTTTT. As protein: CASGPESEKLFF.

The rearrangement joins TRBV4-1 to TRBJ2-7, with TRBD1 identical over 8 bases. Per germline, CDR1 MGHRA and CDR2 YSYEKL. This CDR3 region has 18 residues. With V trimmed by 4 bases and J by 4 bases, 18 bases remained unmatched. CDR3 loop: CASSLQVSGPGGAYEQYF. The CDR3 DNA reads TGCGCCAGCAGCCTACAAGTATCAGGGCCAGGGGGCGCGTACGAGCAGTACTTC.

The V and J genes are TRBV9 and TRBJ2-5, with 9 bases fitting TRBD2. The CDR3 consists of 15 residues. V gave up 4 bases and J gave up 2 bases; unmatched junction bases: 6. Germline V lookup: CDR1 SGDLS, CDR2 YYNGEE. The CDR3, as DNA: TGTGCCAGCAGCATCCTAGCGGGACAACAAGAGACCCAGTACTTC. Translated: CASSILAGQQETQYF.

The J gene is TRBJ1-1, the V gene TRBV18, with a tentative D call TRBD1 (6 bases). V lost 6 bases, J lost 0 bases, and 17 bases lay in between. The CDR3 sequence is 16 residues long. Germline V lookup: CDR1 KGHSH, CDR2 LQKENI. This chain's CDR3 is CASSIYKGVMNTEAFF. The CDR3 DNA is TGTGCCAGCTCGATTTATAAGGGGGTCATGAACACTGAAGCTTTCTTT.

The chain carries TRBV5-1 and TRBJ2-3; D is ambiguous. With 4 bases removed from V and 3 bases from J, the gap between germline ends came to 6 bases. The CDR3 loop spans 12 amino acids. Germline V CDR1 and CDR2: SGHRS, YFSETQ. The CDR3 DNA is TGCGCCAGCAGCCCCGGTACAGATACGCAGTATTTT. Translation gives CASSPGTDTQYF. Full variable domain (rest looked up from reference TRBV5-1 and TRBJ2-3): KAGVTQTPRYLIKTRGQQVTLSCSPISGHRSVSWYQQTPGQGLQFLFEYFSETQRNKGNFPGRFSGRQFSNSRSEMNVSTLELGDSALYLCASSPGTDTQYFGPGTRLTVL.

The count of this clone is one. The chain employs TRBV27 and TRBJ1-1; 7 bases fit TRBD1. J gave up 0 bases and V 3 bases, and 1 base lay outside the gene matches. The germline CDR1 and CDR2 sequences are MNHEY and SMNVEV (reference sequence). The CDR3 runs to 14 residues. CDR3 in DNA: TGTGCCAGCAGTTTGGGGACAGTGAACACTGAAGCTTTCTTT. It encodes CASSLGTVNTEAFF.

The genes are TRBV12-2 and TRBJ1-2; the table's D gene call, TRBD1, was not cross checked with the DNA. TRBV12-2 is shown as a pseudogene. The CDR3 is 15 amino acids. The DNA for the CDR3 is TGTGCAAGTCGCCCGTGTGACAGGGGGAACTATGGCTACACCTTC. Translation: CASRPCDRGNYGYTF.

The chain couples TRBV27 to TRBJ1-4, with TRBD1 matching over 12 bases. V lost 2 bases to trimming and J lost 7 bases; unmatched junction nucleotides: 5. The CDR3 runs 16 residues. CDR1 and CDR2 (germline): MNHEY, SMNVEV (reference sequence). This CDR3 reads CASSLLGTGGSEKLFF. The CDR3 DNA reads as TGTGCCAGCAGTTTACTTGGGACAGGGGGCAGTGAAAAACTGTTTTTT.

CDR3 protein: CASSLVGTGFTEAFF. CDR3 DNA: TGCGCCAGCAGCTTGGTCGGGACAGGGTTCACTGAAGCTTTCTTT. V is TRBV5-1 and J is TRBJ1-1; 9 bases are shared with TRBD1. J gave up 4 bases and V 0 bases, and 4 bases lay outside the gene matches. CDR1 is SGHRS, CDR2 YFSETQ, per germline. CDR3 length: 15 amino acids.

The chain is built from TRBV5-4 and TRBJ2-2; D gene unclear. The germline V gene has CDR1 SGHNT and CDR2 YYREEE (reference sequence). Deletions cut 0 bases from V and 4 bases from J, with 7 bases between. The CDR3 is made up of 14 amino acids. Written as DNA, the CDR3 is TGTGCCAGCAGCTTGGAGTTGAGCACCGGGGAGCTGTTTTTT. Its translation: CASSLELSTGELFF.

V is TRBV30 and J is TRBJ2-3, with D tentatively TRBD2 (6 bases). Germline assignment: CDR1 GTSNPN and CDR2 SVGIG (reference sequence). CDR3 length: 15 amino acids. Trimming removed 0 bases at V and 3 bases at J, with 13 bases between. The CDR3 loop is CAWSVLGGRTDTQYF. In DNA, the CDR3 is TGTGCCTGGAGTGTACTTGGGGGGAGGACAGATACGCAGTATTTT.

The chain couples TRBV11-1 to TRBJ2-4, with D possibly being TRBD2 (5 bases). The germline V and J ends were trimmed by 4 bases and 4 bases, with 14 bases remaining between them. Germline assignment: CDR1 SGHAT and CDR2 FQDESV (reference sequence). The CDR3 has 15 amino acids. The CDR3 DNA reads TGTGCCAGCAGCTCCCCGGGGTTGGCAAAAAACATTCAGTACTTC. It yields the protein CASSSPGLAKNIQYF.

The rearrangement joins TRBV6-5 to TRBJ2-1, with TRBD1 as a possible D gene (5 bases). This CDR3 is 14 amino acids long. V was shortened by 6 bases and J by 2 bases, with 11 bases between the two germline ends. Looked up from germline, CDR1 is MNHEY and CDR2 is SVGAGI. The CDR3 reads CASRARGPYNEQFF. For the CDR3, the DNA is TGTGCCAGCAGGGCAAGGGGTCCCTACAATGAGCAGTTCTTC.

This chain uses TRBV4-1 with TRBJ1-5; D not certain. The CDR3 covers 15 residues. Trimming shortened V by 0 bases and J by 10 bases, and 16 bases separated the two germline ends. Germline V CDR1 and CDR2: MGHRA, YSYEKL. CDR3 nucleotide sequence: TGCGCCAGCAGCCAAGAATGGAGGGAGCGGGTACCCCAGCATTTT. Amino acid sequence: CASSQEWRERVPQHF.

The table lists this clone with a count of one. The chain uses TRBV5-4 and TRBJ2-1; TRBD2 aligns across 9 bases. Germline assignment: CDR1 SGHNT and CDR2 YYREEE (reference sequence). Germline trimming cut 3 bases from V and 7 bases from J; bases unmatched to any gene: 8. The CDR3 totals 15 residues. Here the CDR3 reads CASSYWRGGGNEQFF. The CDR3 DNA is TGTGCCAGCAGCTACTGGCGGGGGGGCGGAAATGAGCAGTTCTTC.

The V call is TRBV9, the J call TRBJ2-5; 7 positions agree with TRBD1. The junction had 9 bases not matched to a gene; V was cut back by 2 bases and J by 5 bases. Germline CDR1 SGDLS, CDR2 YYNGEE. The CDR3 spans 15 residues. The CDR3 loop reads CASSVDGGQLETQYF. CDR3 nucleotides: TGTGCCAGCAGCGTCGATGGGGGACAGTTGGAGACCCAGTACTTC.

The genes are TRBV19 and TRBJ1-1; D call uncertain. V was cut by 7 bases and J by 1 base, with 25 bases left in between. The CDR3 runs 18 residues. The germline V gene has CDR1 LNHDA and CDR2 SQIVND (reference sequence). The DNA for the CDR3 is TGTGCCAGTACCCCGCCGAGGGTCATGACACTAGAGAACACTGAAGCTTTCTTT. Encoded protein: CASTPPRVMTLENTEAFF.

The rearrangement uses TRBV10-3 and TRBJ2-3, with a tentative D call TRBD2 (6 bases). V was shortened by 6 bases and J by 4 bases, with 11 bases between the two germline ends. Germline V lookup: CDR1 ENHRY, CDR2 SYGVKD. The CDR3 sequence is 13 residues long. CDR3 loop: CAIRRDFSDTQYF. CDR3 bases: TGTGCCATCAGGAGGGACTTCTCAGATACGCAGTATTTT.

The V gene is TRBV30, the J gene TRBJ1-2; unclear D gene. The V gene lost 4 bases and the J gene lost 1 base, with 7 bases spanning the gap. This CDR3 comprises 12 residues. The germline V gene encodes CDR1 GTSNPN and CDR2 SVGIG (reference sequence). The CDR3 DNA sequence: TGTGCCTGGACCGTCCTTAACTATGGCTACACCTTC. Encoded protein: CAWTVLNYGYTF.